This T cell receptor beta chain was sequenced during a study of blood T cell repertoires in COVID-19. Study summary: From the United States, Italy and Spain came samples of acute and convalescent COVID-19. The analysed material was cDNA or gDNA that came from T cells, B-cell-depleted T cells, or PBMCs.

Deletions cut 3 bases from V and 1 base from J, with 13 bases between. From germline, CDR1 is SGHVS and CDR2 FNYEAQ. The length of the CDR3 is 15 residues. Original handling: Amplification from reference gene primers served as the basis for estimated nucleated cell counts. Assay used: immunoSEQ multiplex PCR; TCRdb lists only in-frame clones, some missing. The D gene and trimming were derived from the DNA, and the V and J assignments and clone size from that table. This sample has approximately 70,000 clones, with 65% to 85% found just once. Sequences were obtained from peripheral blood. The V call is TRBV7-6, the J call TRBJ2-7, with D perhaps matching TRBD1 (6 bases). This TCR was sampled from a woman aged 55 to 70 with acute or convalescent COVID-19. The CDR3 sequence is CASSFGQGFSYEQYF. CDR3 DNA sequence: TGTGCCAGCAGCTTCGGTCAGGGGTTTTCCTACGAGCAGTACTTC.